This TCR beta chain appears in the sequencing data of a study of T cells after yellow fever vaccination. A few counts support this clonotype. Its cognate antigen is unknown. TCRdb independently ran MiXCR on the 5' RACE reads; one entry per CDR3 protein. Counted here are approximately 260,000 distinct CDR3 sequences, around 5.3% occurring once; the ten biggest clones make up about 3.5%. Study conclusions and caveats: Detected again after the booster were most primary-vaccination clones, at 96% CD4 and 88% CD8.

Germline CDR1 reads SGHTA; CDR2 reads FQGNSA. This CDR3 is 16 amino acids long. With V trimmed by 5 bases and J by 0 bases, 3 bases remained unmatched. This specimen consisted of CD4+ T cells sorted from PBMCs, obtained on the day of the yellow fever booster vaccination. The chain recombines TRBV7-2 with TRBJ2-7; TRBD2 aligns across 14 bases. This clonotype originated in a man aged 18 to 35 who received the YFV17D yellow fever vaccine. The CDR3 nucleotides are TGTGCCAGCAGCCTGACTAGCGGGGGGGCCTCCTACGAGCAGTACTTC. Residues: CASSLTSGGASYEQYF.